This entry lists 15 T cell receptor beta chains sequenced from one sample in a study of Ad26.COV2.S vaccination and SARS-CoV-2 variants. Treatment: 15 to 20 received Ad26.COV2.S at low or high dose, single or two shots; 5 received placebo; per-sample allocation not given. Sampling was performed 63 days after the first vaccine or placebo injection. TCRdb's table, derived via immunoSEQ multiplex PCR, lists solely in-frame clones and lacks some. The top ten hold around 10% of the sample, which has 200,000 to 250,000 clones, approximately 87% seen once. The sample consisted of peripheral blood, taken in a trial of Ad26.COV2.S vaccine versus placebo. The receptors were gathered from a person aged 18-60 years who received the Ad26.COV2.S COVID-19 vaccine or a placebo.

This sequence joins TRBV21-1 and TRBJ1-2. TRBV21-1 is a documented pseudogene. This CDR3 is 14 amino acids long. The CDR3 nucleotides read TGTGCCAGCCCGTTACTCGTGGGGGTCGGGGGCTACACCTTC. Translating gives CASPLLVGVGGYTF.

The chain employs TRBV15 and TRBJ2-1; 7 bases match TRBD1. The CDR3 is 17 residues long. V lost 0 bases, J lost 4 bases, and 9 bases stayed unmatched. From germline, CDR1 is LNHNV and CDR2 YYDKDF (reference sequence). CDR3 residues: CATSRDLTGFVYNEQFF. CDR3 DNA: TGTGCCACCAGCAGAGATCTGACAGGGTTTGTGTACAATGAGCAGTTCTTC. The full variable domain, its missing parts supplied by reference TRBV15 and TRBJ2-1, is DAMVIQNPRYQVTQFGKPVTLSCSQTLNHNVMYWYQQKSSQAPKLLFHYYDKDFNNEADTPDNFQSRRPNTSFCFLDIRSPGLGDTAMYLCATSRDLTGFVYNEQFFGPGTRLTVL.

This chain links TRBV28 with TRBJ1-1, with D tentatively TRBD1 (6 bases). Per germline, CDR1 MDHEN and CDR2 SYDVKM. Trimming took 3 bases from V and 9 from J, leaving 11 bases between them. The CDR3 length is 12 residues. The CDR3 sequence is CASSFRGGKAFF. DNA for the CDR3: TGTGCCAGCAGTTTTCGGGGGGGCAAAGCTTTCTTT.

This clone was seen a handful of times. This chain joins TRBV6-2 or TRBV6-3 and TRBJ2-7, with D unresolved. The CDR3 has 16 amino acids. V was shortened by 5 bases and J by 2 bases, with 19 bases between the two germline ends. Germline lookup yields CDR1 MNHEY and CDR2 SVGEGT. The CDR3 protein is CASSESRTAFTYEQYF. The DNA of the CDR3 is TGTGCCAGCAGTGAGAGTAGGACCGCCTTTACCTACGAGCAGTACTTC.

The chain is built from TRBV5-1 and TRBJ2-6; either TRBD1 or TRBD2 may fit D (6 bases each). The CDR3 contains 15 residues. CDR1 and CDR2 from the germline V gene are SGHRS and YFSETQ. Trimming stripped 4 bases from V and 3 bases from J, with 11 bases between. The CDR3 DNA follows: TGCGCCAGCAGCCCGGGGGCGCTTGGGGCCAACGTCCTGACTTTC. It codes for CASSPGALGANVLTF.

The chain carries TRBV19 and TRBJ2-7, with D possibly TRBD1 on 6 matching bases. CDR1 is LNHDA and CDR2 is SQIVND in the germline V gene (reference sequence). CDR3 length: 15 residues. Trimming shortened V by 3 bases and J by 5 bases, and 17 bases separated the two germline ends. The CDR3 region has the DNA TGTGCCAGTAGTATCCCTTCAGCAGGGGTACACGAGCAGTACTTC. Translating gives CASSIPSAGVHEQYF. The full variable domain, with the rest looked up from reference TRBV19 and TRBJ2-7, is DGGITQSPKYLFRKEGQNVTLSCEQNLNHDAMYWYRQDPGQGLRLIYYSQIVNDFQKGDIAEGYSVSREKKESFPLTVTSAQKNPTAFYLCASSIPSAGVHEQYFGPGTRLTVT.

This clone was seen a single time. The chain combines TRBV4-1 with TRBJ2-1; TRBD1 aligns across 10 bases. V was clipped by 0 bases and J by 16 bases; unmatched bases: 12. The germline V gene has CDR1 MGHRA and CDR2 YSYEKL. CDR3 size: 15 residues. This chain's CDR3 is CASSQDNIGGDRGFF. As DNA, the CDR3 is TGCGCCAGCAGCCAAGATAACATCGGTGGGGACAGGGGTTTCTTC.

The CDR3 bases are TGTGCCAGCAGTTTACCAACGTCCAACTACGAGCAGTACTTC. This sequence encodes CASSLPTSNYEQYF. The chain uses TRBV28 and TRBJ2-7; no firm D call. The V and J ends lost 2 bases and 3 bases respectively, with 11 bases between them. Looked up from germline, CDR1 is MDHEN and CDR2 is SYDVKM. This CDR3 comprises 14 residues. Complete variable domain (other parts from reference TRBV28 and TRBJ2-7): DVKVTQSSRYLVKRTGEKVFLECVQDMDHENMFWYRQDPGLGLRLIYFSYDVKMKEKGDIPEGYSVSREKKERFSLILESASTNQTSMYLCASSLPTSNYEQYFGPGTRLTVT.

V gene TRBV5-1 combines with J gene TRBJ1-4, with D perhaps TRBD1 (5 bases). Germline assignment: CDR1 SGHRS and CDR2 YFSETQ. With 1 base removed from V and 4 bases from J, the gap between germline ends came to 11 bases. CDR3 length: 15 amino acids. For the CDR3, the DNA is TGCGCCAGCAGCTTGAATGGGGGTGGTAATGAAAAACTGTTTTTT. Amino acids: CASSLNGGGNEKLFF.

J is TRBJ2-7 and V is TRBV11-3; TRBD1 matches 8 bases. Looked up from germline, CDR1 is SGHNT and CDR2 is YENEEA. The CDR3 length is 13 residues. V shed 5 bases, J shed 3 bases, and the junction held 3 bases outside the gene matches. In DNA form, the CDR3 reads TGTGCCAGCAGCCCGGGGACAGGCTACGAGCAGTACTTC. Protein product: CASSPGTGYEQYF. Full variable domain (outside the CDR3, taken from reference TRBV11-3 and TRBJ2-7): EAGVVQSPRYKIIEKKQPVAFWCNPISGHNTLYWYLQNLGQGPELLIRYENEEAVDDSQLPKDRFSAERLKGVDSTLKIQPAELGDSAVYLCASSPGTGYEQYFGPGTRLTVT.

V and J are TRBV7-2 and TRBJ1-5, with D possibly matching TRBD1 (5 bases). V gave up 3 bases and J gave up 0 bases, with 9 bases separating them. The germline gives CDR1 SGHTA, CDR2 FQGNSA. This CDR3 is built from 15 residues. In DNA, the CDR3 is TGTGCCAGCAGCTTGGGAGGGGTTAGCAATCAGCCCCAGCATTTT. This gives the protein CASSLGGVSNQPQHF.

V gene TRBV30 combines with J gene TRBJ2-5; TRBD2 agrees at 12 bases. Trimming cost V 2 bases and J 2 bases; bases outside gene matches: 3. CDR1 is GTSNPN, CDR2 SVGIG, per germline (reference sequence). The CDR3 length is 15 residues. The chain's CDR3 is CAWSLGTSGQETQYF. The DNA of the CDR3 is TGTGCCTGGAGTCTCGGGACTAGCGGGCAAGAGACCCAGTACTTC.

The chain uses TRBV7-9 and TRBJ2-1; no reliable D call. The CDR3 spans 15 residues. Germline CDR1 is SEHNR and CDR2 is FQNEAQ (reference sequence). V was shortened by 6 bases and J by 1 base, with 13 bases between the two germline ends. The CDR3 DNA reads TGTGCCAGCAGTTATCAGTCGGCATCCTACAATGAGCAGTTCTTC. This sequence encodes CASSYQSASYNEQFF.

The CDR3 loop is CASSYSAEAYEQYF. As DNA, the CDR3 is TGTGCCAGCAGTTACTCGGCGGAGGCCTACGAGCAGTACTTC. The chain combines TRBV6-6 with TRBJ2-7; D is possibly TRBD2 (5 bases). The V and J ends lost 0 bases and 2 bases respectively, with 8 bases between them. The germline CDR1 and CDR2 sequences are MNHNY and SVGAGI (reference sequence). This CDR3 comprises 14 residues.

CDR3 DNA sequence: TGTGCCAGCAGCTTTCTGGGCTCCTACAATGAGCAGTTCTTC. Its protein product is CASSFLGSYNEQFF. This chain joins TRBV5-6 and TRBJ2-1; D ambiguous. V was clipped by 2 bases and J by 0 bases, with 6 bases between them. This CDR3 is built from 14 residues. CDR1 and CDR2 from the germline V gene are SGHDT and YYEEEE.